Shown below are 3 T cell receptor beta chains from a single sample sequenced in a study of lymphopenia after photon versus proton radiotherapy. Libraries were prepared by immunoSEQ multiplex PCR; TCRdb keeps only in-frame clonotypes and omits some of them. Of 35,000 to 45,000 clones in the sample, about 83% were seen once. Sequences were derived from peripheral blood, sampled from a patient treated with proton-based radiotherapy. The source is a woman in her seventies with pancreatic cancer.

The genes are TRBV7-2 and TRBJ1-1; tentative D call: TRBD1 (6 bases). With 6 bases removed from V and 5 bases from J, the gap between germline ends came to 16 bases. This CDR3 has 14 amino acids. The germline V gene encodes CDR1 SGHTA and CDR2 FQGNSA. The CDR3 reads CASSPRRGLTEAFF. The DNA of the CDR3 is TGTGCCAGCAGTCCGAGACGGGGGCTTACTGAAGCTTTCTTT.

The chain combines TRBV27 with TRBJ1-6; tentatively, D is TRBD1 (5 bases). Germline CDR1 MNHEY, CDR2 SMNVEV (reference sequence). Trimming left V 4 bases short and J 0 bases short, with 10 bases between. This CDR3 region has 16 residues. The CDR3 DNA sequence: TGTGCCAGCAGTTCACCCGGGGGCTCCTATAATTCACCCCTCCACTTT. Protein: CASSSPGGSYNSPLHF.

This clone is a singleton in its sample. The chain employs TRBV6-6 and TRBJ1-6, with D tentatively TRBD1 (6 bases). This CDR3 has 16 residues. The V gene's germline CDR1 is MNHNY and CDR2 SVGAGI (reference sequence). Trimming took off 2 bases at V and 10 bases at J, with 18 bases between the two ends. The chain's CDR3 is CASSYLEGGRGSPLHF. The CDR3 DNA sequence: TGTGCCAGCAGTTACCTGGAAGGGGGAAGGGGGTCACCCCTCCACTTT.